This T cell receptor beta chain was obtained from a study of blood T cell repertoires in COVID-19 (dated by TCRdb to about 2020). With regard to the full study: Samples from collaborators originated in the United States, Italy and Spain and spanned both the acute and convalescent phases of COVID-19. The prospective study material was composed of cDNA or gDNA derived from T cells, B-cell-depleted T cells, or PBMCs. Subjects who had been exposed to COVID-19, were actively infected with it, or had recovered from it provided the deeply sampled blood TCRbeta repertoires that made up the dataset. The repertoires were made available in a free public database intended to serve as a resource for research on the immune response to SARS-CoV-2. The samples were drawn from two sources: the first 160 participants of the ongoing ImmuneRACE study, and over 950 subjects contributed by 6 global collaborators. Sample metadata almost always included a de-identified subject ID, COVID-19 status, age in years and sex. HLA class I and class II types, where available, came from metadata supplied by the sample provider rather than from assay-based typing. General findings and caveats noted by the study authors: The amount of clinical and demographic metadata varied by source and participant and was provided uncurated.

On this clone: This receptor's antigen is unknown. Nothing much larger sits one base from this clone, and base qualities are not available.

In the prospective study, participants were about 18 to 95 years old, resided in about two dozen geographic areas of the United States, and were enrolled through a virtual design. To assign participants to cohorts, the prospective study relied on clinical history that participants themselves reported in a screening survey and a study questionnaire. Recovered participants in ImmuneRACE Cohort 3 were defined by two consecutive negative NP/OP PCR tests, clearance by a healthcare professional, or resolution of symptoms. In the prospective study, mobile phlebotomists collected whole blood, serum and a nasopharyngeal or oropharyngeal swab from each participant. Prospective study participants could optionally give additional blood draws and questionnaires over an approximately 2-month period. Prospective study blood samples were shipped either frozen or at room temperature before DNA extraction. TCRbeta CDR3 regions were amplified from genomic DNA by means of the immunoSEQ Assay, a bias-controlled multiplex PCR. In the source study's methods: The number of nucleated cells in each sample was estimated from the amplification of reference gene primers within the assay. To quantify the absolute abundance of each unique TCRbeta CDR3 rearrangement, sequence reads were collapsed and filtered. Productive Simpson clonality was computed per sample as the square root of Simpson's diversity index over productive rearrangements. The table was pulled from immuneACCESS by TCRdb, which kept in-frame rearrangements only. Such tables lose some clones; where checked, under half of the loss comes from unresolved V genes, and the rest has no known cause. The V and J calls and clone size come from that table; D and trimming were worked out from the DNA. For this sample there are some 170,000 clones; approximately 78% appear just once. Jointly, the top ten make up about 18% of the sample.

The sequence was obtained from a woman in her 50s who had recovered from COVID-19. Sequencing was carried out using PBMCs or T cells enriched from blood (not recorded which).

The CDR3 is CASRPGGTGLTGELFF. The sequenced DNA: TGTGCCAGTCGGCCGGGCGGGACAGGGTTGACCGGGGAGCTGTTTTTT. The chain is assembled from TRBV13 and TRBJ2-2, with 9 middle bases fitting TRBD1. The germline V gene (reference sequence) sets CDR1 to PRHDT and CDR2 to FYEKMQ. Trimmed from V: 9 bases; trimmed from J: 5 bases; junction bases lacking a gene match: 13. The cysteine opens and the phenylalanine closes a CDR3 of 16 amino acids. The only DNA kept is the CDR3, 48 bases in frame from the first base.